Listed below are T cell receptor beta chains from one sample, sequenced in a study of shared clonotypes between healthy human individuals. This table comes from immunoSEQ multiplex PCR, and its TCRdb copy is limited to in-frame clones, with some not included. The sample carries over a million clones, under 99% recorded once. The sample was naive CD4+ T cells sorted from blood. These receptors were collected from a man aged 25 to 40 in good health. CDR3s include the opening cysteine and the closing phenylalanine or tryptophan. Each record gives: CDR3 protein, CDR3 DNA, clone size, J gene, D gene, V gene. A D gene is named only where the DNA matches it firmly. Size is omitted from some rows. Given values are once, few, many or a class for expanded clones.

CDR3aa: CSVGLAKNIQYF; CDR3nt: TGCAGTGTCGGGCTGGCCAAAAACATTCAGTACTTC; abundance: once; j_gene: TRBJ2-4; d_gene: .; v_gene: TRBV29-1
CDR3aa: CASGTGTEAFF; CDR3nt: TGTGCCAGCGGGACGGGCACTGAAGCTTTCTTT; abundance: .; j_gene: TRBJ1-1; d_gene: .; v_gene: TRBV6-1
CDR3aa: CAWTSTGTTEAFF; CDR3nt: TGTGCCTGGACCTCGACAGGGACCACTGAAGCTTTCTTT; abundance: .; j_gene: TRBJ1-1; d_gene: TRBD1; v_gene: TRBV30
CDR3aa: CSVAAGLGSYEQYF; CDR3nt: TGCAGCGTTGCTGCCGGTTTGGGGTCCTACGAGCAGTACTTC; abundance: .; j_gene: TRBJ2-7; d_gene: .; v_gene: TRBV29-1
CDR3aa: CASSRPGQQLSGNTIYF; CDR3nt: TGTGCCAGCAGCCGACCGGGACAGCAACTTTCTGGAAACACCATATATTTT; abundance: .; j_gene: TRBJ1-3; d_gene: TRBD1; v_gene: TRBV7-8
CDR3aa: CASSPVELDNGYTF; CDR3nt: TGTGCCAGCTCACCCGTCGAGTTGGACAATGGCTACACCTTC; abundance: .; j_gene: TRBJ1-2; d_gene: .; v_gene: TRBV18
CDR3aa: CASSLGEYGYTF; CDR3nt: TGTGCCAGCAGCTTAGGGGAATATGGCTACACCTTC; abundance: .; j_gene: TRBJ1-2; d_gene: .; v_gene: TRBV7-9
CDR3aa: CAISEGAGEAYEQYF; CDR3nt: TGTGCCATCAGCGAAGGGGCAGGGGAGGCCTACGAGCAGTACTTC; abundance: once; j_gene: TRBJ2-7; d_gene: .; v_gene: TRBV10-3
CDR3aa: CASTPSGDSNQPQHF; CDR3nt: TGCGCCAGCACCCCTTCGGGGGATAGCAATCAGCCCCAGCATTTT; abundance: .; j_gene: TRBJ1-5; d_gene: .; v_gene: TRBV5-1
CDR3aa: CASSLPFRTSRNTDTQYF; CDR3nt: TGTGCCAGCAGTCTTCCATTCCGGACTAGCAGAAACACAGATACGCAGTATTTT; abundance: .; j_gene: TRBJ2-3; d_gene: TRBD2; v_gene: TRBV28
CDR3aa: CASSQEVGMGASDTQYF; CDR3nt: TGTGCCAGCAGCCAAGAGGTGGGAATGGGGGCGTCAGATACGCAGTATTTT; abundance: .; j_gene: TRBJ2-3; d_gene: .; v_gene: TRBV4-2
CDR3aa: CASRKFWDSNNEQFF; CDR3nt: TGTGCCAGCAGGAAATTCTGGGACTCCAACAATGAGCAGTTCTTC; abundance: .; j_gene: TRBJ2-1; d_gene: .; v_gene: TRBV6-1
CDR3aa: CASSMFSGQGNIQYF; CDR3nt: TGTGCCAGTAGTATGTTTTCGGGACAGGGGAACATTCAGTACTTC; abundance: .; j_gene: TRBJ2-4; d_gene: TRBD1; v_gene: TRBV19
CDR3aa: CASSQGEAGANTGELFF; CDR3nt: TGCGCCAGCAGCCAAGGAGAAGCGGGGGCGAACACCGGGGAGCTGTTTTTT; abundance: .; j_gene: TRBJ2-2; d_gene: TRBD2; v_gene: TRBV4-3
CDR3aa: CASSIDRNTEAFF; CDR3nt: TGTGCCAGCAGCATTGACAGGAACACTGAAGCTTTCTTT; abundance: .; j_gene: TRBJ1-1; d_gene: .; v_gene: TRBV5-4
CDR3aa: CASSLEVSNQPQHF; CDR3nt: TGTGCCAGCAGCTTAGAGGTTAGCAATCAGCCCCAGCATTTT; abundance: .; j_gene: TRBJ1-5; d_gene: .; v_gene: TRBV7-6
CDR3aa: CASSLDPNTEAFF; CDR3nt: TGTGCCAGCAGCTTAGACCCGAACACTGAAGCTTTCTTT; abundance: .; j_gene: TRBJ1-1; d_gene: .; v_gene: TRBV7-9
CDR3aa: CASSLGQVTRETQYF; CDR3nt: TGTGCCAGCAGCCTTGGACAGGTGACGAGAGAGACCCAGTACTTC; abundance: .; j_gene: TRBJ2-5; d_gene: TRBD1; v_gene: TRBV11-2
CDR3aa: CASSLGGVDRLSGNTIYF; CDR3nt: TGTGCCAGCAGCTTAGGGGGCGTAGACAGGCTCTCTGGAAACACCATATATTTT; abundance: .; j_gene: TRBJ1-3; d_gene: .; v_gene: TRBV11-2
CDR3aa: CASSLGPGLGEAFF; CDR3nt: TGTGCCAGCAGTTTGGGGCCTGGTCTGGGTGAAGCTTTCTTT; abundance: .; j_gene: TRBJ1-1; d_gene: .; v_gene: TRBV28
CDR3aa: CASSVATGGRAGDEQFF; CDR3nt: TGTGCCAGCAGCGTAGCTACGGGCGGGAGGGCCGGGGATGAGCAGTTCTTC; abundance: once; j_gene: TRBJ2-1; d_gene: TRBD2; v_gene: TRBV9
CDR3aa: CSVRPTRYGYTF; CDR3nt: TGCAGCGTTCGTCCCACCCGCTATGGCTACACCTTC; abundance: once; j_gene: TRBJ1-2; d_gene: .; v_gene: TRBV29-1
CDR3aa: CASSLDSGSIRANEQFF; CDR3nt: TGTGCCAGCAGCTTGGATTCGGGTAGCATCAGGGCCAATGAGCAGTTCTTC; abundance: .; j_gene: TRBJ2-1; d_gene: .; v_gene: TRBV5-4
CDR3aa: CASSLDRAGTDTQYF; CDR3nt: TGTGCCAGCAGCTTAGACAGGGCGGGCACAGATACGCAGTATTTT; abundance: .; j_gene: TRBJ2-3; d_gene: .; v_gene: TRBV11-2
CDR3aa: CASSLVLAGVGEQYF; CDR3nt: TGTGCCAGCAGCTTAGTCCTAGCGGGAGTCGGCGAGCAGTACTTC; abundance: .; j_gene: TRBJ2-7; d_gene: TRBD2; v_gene: TRBV11-2
CDR3aa: CASSKISGEKLFF; CDR3nt: TGTGCCTCAAGCAAGATCTCGGGTGAAAAACTGTTTTTT; abundance: .; j_gene: TRBJ1-4; d_gene: .; v_gene: TRBV30
CDR3aa: CASSQTSGRPKNTGELFF; CDR3nt: TGTGCCAGCAGCCAAACTAGCGGGAGACCTAAGAACACCGGGGAGCTGTTTTTT; abundance: .; j_gene: TRBJ2-2; d_gene: TRBD2; v_gene: TRBV7-6
CDR3aa: CASSLKGGDHTEAFF; CDR3nt: TGCGCCAGCAGCCTAAAAGGCGGGGACCACACTGAAGCTTTCTTT; abundance: .; j_gene: TRBJ1-1; d_gene: .; v_gene: TRBV5-1
CDR3aa: CASRTQQETQYF; CDR3nt: TGTGCCAGCAGAACCCAACAAGAGACCCAGTACTTC; abundance: .; j_gene: TRBJ2-5; d_gene: .; v_gene: TRBV28
CDR3aa: CSARGQETQYF; CDR3nt: TGCAGTGCTAGAGGACAGGAGACCCAGTACTTC; abundance: once; j_gene: TRBJ2-5; d_gene: .; v_gene: TRBV20-1
CDR3aa: CASSQQPGLAGGELFF; CDR3nt: TGCGCCAGCAGCCAGCAGCCGGGACTAGCGGGCGGGGAGCTGTTTTTT; abundance: .; j_gene: TRBJ2-2; d_gene: TRBD2; v_gene: TRBV4-1